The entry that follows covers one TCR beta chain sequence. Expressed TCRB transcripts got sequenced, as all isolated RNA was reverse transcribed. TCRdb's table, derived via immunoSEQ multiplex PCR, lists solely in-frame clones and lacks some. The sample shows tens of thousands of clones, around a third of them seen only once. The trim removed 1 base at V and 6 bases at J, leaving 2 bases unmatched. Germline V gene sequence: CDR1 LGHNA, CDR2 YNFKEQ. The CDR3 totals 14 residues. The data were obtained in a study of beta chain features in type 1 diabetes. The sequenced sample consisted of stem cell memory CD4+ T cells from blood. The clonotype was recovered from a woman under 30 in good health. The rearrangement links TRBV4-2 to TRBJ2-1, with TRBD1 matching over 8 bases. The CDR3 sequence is CASSQVTGGNEQFF. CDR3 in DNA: TGTGCCAGCAGCCAAGTTACAGGGGGCAATGAGCAGTTCTTC.